The sequence of this T cell receptor beta chain was determined in a study of cytomegalovirus exposure and HLA in healthy donors. Overall study findings and caveats: Being productive about 87% or about 30% of the time was typical of most TCR beta V segments in an earlier analysis. The classifier reportedly diagnosed cytomegalovirus status with high specificity and sensitivity. Later work associated over 15,000 TCR beta sequences with HLA alleles at 0.05 false discovery rate. In a later analysis, an Asian-associated ancestry cluster reportedly showed fewer N-insertions than the approximately 640-donor mean.

Primers included in the PCR were 60 Vbeta and 13 Jbeta primers. Only in-frame clones appear in the TCRdb table, and some are missing; sequencing was by immunoSEQ multiplex PCR. In the table there are some 150,000 clones, roughly 77% of which are singletons. Per the germline V gene, CDR1 is SNHLY and CDR2 is FYNNEI. CDR3 length: 13 amino acids. The V and J ends lost 7 bases and 4 bases respectively, with 14 bases between them. Of note for this clone: Its antigen is not known.

This chain connects TRBV2 to TRBJ2-7; D possibly corresponds to TRBD1 (6 bases). The sequencing sample was made of PBMCs. The receptor's source is a woman between 25 and 40 years old in good health and CMV-seronegative. CDR3 sequence reads: CASNRDKGYEQYV. CDR3 coding DNA: TGTGCCAGCAACCGGGACAAGGGGTACGAGCAGTACGTC.